This TCR beta chain was sequenced during a study of T cells after yellow fever vaccination. General study results and limits: The study found a weaker secondary response that peaked faster, day 5 versus 15.

Points on this clonotype: Its antigen is not known.

Template switching with 5'RACE generated the TCR cDNA and added a universal primer site and UMIs. TCRdb itself ran the 5' RACE reads through MiXCR, one entry per CDR3 protein. The sample has under 200,000 distinct CDR3 sequences, 5.5% to 7.5% seen once. The CDR3 is made up of 17 amino acids. Unmatched junction bases numbered 8, after V lost 2 bases and J lost 0 bases. Looked up from germline, CDR1 is MNHNS and CDR2 is SASEGT. The chain is built from TRBV6-1 and TRBJ2-3; TRBD1 agrees at 7 bases. Sample: CD4+ T cells sorted from PBMCs, taken more than 4 days after the first yellow fever vaccination. The receptor's source is a man younger than 35 who received the YFV17D yellow fever vaccine. As DNA, the CDR3 is TGTGCCAGCAGTGAACGCCGGACAGGAGATAGCACAGATACGCAGTATTTT. The encoded protein is CASSERRTGDSTDTQYF.